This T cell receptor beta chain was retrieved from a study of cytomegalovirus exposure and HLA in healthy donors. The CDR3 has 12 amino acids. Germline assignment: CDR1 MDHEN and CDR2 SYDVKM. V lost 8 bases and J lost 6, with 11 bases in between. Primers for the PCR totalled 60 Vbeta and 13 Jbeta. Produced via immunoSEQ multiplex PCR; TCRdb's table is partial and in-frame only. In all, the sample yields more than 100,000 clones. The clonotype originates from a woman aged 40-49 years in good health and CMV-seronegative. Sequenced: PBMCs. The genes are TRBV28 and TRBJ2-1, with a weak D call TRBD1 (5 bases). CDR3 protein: CASCVQVNEQFF. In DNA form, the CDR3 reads TGTGCCAGCTGTGTACAGGTCAATGAGCAGTTCTTC. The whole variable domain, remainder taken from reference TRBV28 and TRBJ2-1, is DVKVTQSSRYLVKRTGEKVFLECVQDMDHENMFWYRQDPGLGLRLIYFSYDVKMKEKGDIPEGYSVSREKKERFSLILESASTNQTSMYLCASCVQVNEQFFGPGTRLTVL.